These 25 T cell receptor beta chains originate from one sample sequenced in a study of neoadjuvant anti-PD-1 for oral cavity cancer. Only in-frame clones appear in the TCRdb table, and some are missing; sequencing was by immunoSEQ multiplex PCR. The sample lists more than 13,000 clones, roughly 71% occurring once. Time point noted: after neoadjuvant nivolumab, at surgical resection. The material was PBMCs, obtained after nivolumab (anti-PD-1) treatment. The receptor source for this set is a person aged 40 to 85 with oral cavity squamous cell carcinoma.

As DNA, the CDR3 is TGTGCCAGCAGTGACCTCTCCCAGGAGGCCCAGCATTTT. This sequence encodes CASSDLSQEAQHF. This chain joins TRBV25-1 and TRBJ1-5; D is undetermined. Germline CDR1 reads MGHDK; CDR2 reads SYGVNS. V was pared by 3 bases and J by 11 bases, with 14 bases between. The CDR3 contains 13 residues.

The chain has TRBV19 and TRBJ1-2; 7 bases are shared with TRBD1. This CDR3 is built from 13 residues. Germline V gene lookup returns CDR1 LNHDA and CDR2 SQIVND (reference sequence). Trimming at V came to 9 bases and at J to 2 bases, leaving 6 bases not matched to a gene. CDR3 nucleotides: TGTGCCAGCAGACAGGGTATAAACTATGGCTACACCTTC. This gives the protein CASRQGINYGYTF.

V is TRBV7-2 and J is TRBJ2-3, with D unclear. The CDR3 contains 15 residues. CDR1 SGHTA and CDR2 FQGNSA come from the germline V gene. V was trimmed by 1 base and J by 0 bases, leaving 8 bases between them. CDR3 sequence: CASSLVGYSTDTQYF. The DNA for the CDR3 is TGTGCCAGCAGCTTAGTCGGGTACAGCACAGATACGCAGTATTTT. The variable domain in full, completed from reference TRBV7-2 and TRBJ2-3, reads GAGVSQSPSNKVTEKGKDVELRCDPISGHTALYWYRQSLGQGLEFLIYFQGNSAPDKSGLPSDRFSAERTGGSVSTLTIQRTQQEDSAVYLCASSLVGYSTDTQYFGPGTRLTVL.

This chain links TRBV30 with TRBJ2-7; D uncertain. This CDR3 has 13 amino acids. V dropped 0 bases and J dropped 3 bases, with 9 bases sitting between them. The germline CDR1 and CDR2 sequences are GTSNPN and SVGIG (reference sequence). Here the CDR3 reads CAWSVQYSYEQYF. CDR3 nucleotides: TGTGCCTGGAGTGTACAGTACAGCTACGAGCAGTACTTC.

The chain has TRBV5-5 and TRBJ2-5; the D gene is possibly TRBD2 (6 bases). Germline CDR1 and CDR2: SGHKS and YYEKEE (reference sequence). The V end lost 3 bases, the J end lost 5 bases, and 11 bases lay between the germline ends. The CDR3 has 13 amino acids. The chain's CDR3 is CASSSPGGETQYF. The CDR3 coding sequence is TGTGCCAGCAGCTCCCCCGGAGGGGAGACCCAGTACTTC.

The J gene is TRBJ1-2, the V gene TRBV30; 10 nucleotides match TRBD1. Germline-derived CDR1 and CDR2 are GTSNPN and SVGIG (reference sequence). V trimming: 6 bases; J trimming: 8 bases; junction bases outside the gene matches: 6. The CDR3 sequence is 12 residues long. The CDR3 DNA follows: TGTGCCTGTAACCGGGACAGGGGCGGCTACACCTTC. Its protein product is CACNRDRGGYTF.

The chain joins TRBV5-4 to TRBJ1-2, with no clear D. The CDR3 loop spans 14 amino acids. The V gene lost 0 bases and the J gene lost 2 bases, with 8 bases spanning the gap. The germline V gene has CDR1 SGHNT and CDR2 YYREEE (reference sequence). CDR3 loop: CASSLAAENYGYTF. CDR3 DNA sequence: TGTGCCAGCAGCTTGGCGGCAGAGAACTATGGCTACACCTTC.

The chain is built from TRBV21-1 and TRBJ1-2; the table's TRBD1 call for D was not verified on the DNA. TRBV21-1 is a documented pseudogene. The CDR3 contains 14 residues. In DNA form, the CDR3 reads TGTGCCAGCAGCAATACAGACACCTCGTATGGCTACACCTTC. This sequence encodes CASSNTDTSYGYTF.

The chain couples TRBV5-1 to TRBJ2-6; TRBD1 aligns across 7 bases. The trim removed 2 bases at V and 0 bases at J, leaving 2 bases unmatched. The CDR3 runs to 16 residues. Germline V gives CDR1 SGHRS, CDR2 YFSETQ. The CDR3 bases are TGCGCCAGCAGCTTAGGGACAGTCTCTGGGGCCAACGTCCTGACTTTC. Amino acid sequence: CASSLGTVSGANVLTF.

The chain combines TRBV2 with TRBJ2-3; possibly TRBD1 or TRBD2 for D (5 bases each). The V end lost 6 bases, the J end lost 8 bases, and 9 bases lay between the germline ends. The CDR3 is 11 residues long. Germline CDR1 and CDR2: SNHLY and FYNNEI. This CDR3 is CASRSGTTQYF. DNA for the CDR3: TGTGCCAGCAGATCCGGGACTACGCAGTATTTT. Combining the CDR3 with reference TRBV2 and TRBJ2-3 gives the whole variable domain EPEVTQTPSHQVTQMGQEVILRCVPISNHLYFYWYRQILGQKVEFLVSFYNNEISEKSEIFDDQFSVERPDGSNFTLKIRSTKLEDSAMYFCASRSGTTQYFGPGTRLTVL.

The chain recombines TRBV13 with TRBJ1-4; TRBD1 might be the D (5 bases). Germline V CDR1 and CDR2: PRHDT, FYEKMQ (reference sequence). The CDR3 length is 15 residues. Trimming stripped 5 bases from V and 1 base from J, with 11 bases between. The CDR3 DNA is TGTGCCAGCAGCGAACCAGGGAGAACTAATGAAAAACTGTTTTTT. Residues: CASSEPGRTNEKLFF.

This rearrangement joins TRBV10-3 to TRBJ2-7; TRBD2 might be the D (6 bases). CDR3 length equals 14 residues. Germline V CDR1 and CDR2: ENHRY, SYGVKD. Trimming removed 6 bases from V and 6 bases from J, with 18 bases in between. CDR3 residues: CAIRERDSLGEQYF. CDR3 nucleotides: TGTGCCATCAGAGAACGGGACTCCCTGGGCGAGCAGTACTTC.

The gene calls are TRBV30 and TRBJ2-3; 8 bases align to TRBD1. This CDR3 is 15 amino acids long. The ends lost 4 bases at V and 3 bases at J; junction bases unmatched: 9. CDR1 and CDR2 from the germline V gene are GTSNPN and SVGIG (reference sequence). CDR3: CAWTQGQGSTDTQYF. The DNA for the CDR3 is TGTGCCTGGACCCAAGGACAGGGTTCAACAGATACGCAGTATTTT.

This clone was counted between two and nine times. This rearrangement joins TRBV5-1 to TRBJ1-6; TRBD1 might be the D (5 bases). Trimming took 4 bases from V and 3 from J, leaving 14 bases between them. Per the germline V gene, CDR1 is SGHRS and CDR2 is YFSETQ. The CDR3 is 16 residues long. The CDR3 loop is CASSVRVGDYNSPLHF. CDR3 coding DNA: TGCGCCAGCAGCGTGAGAGTAGGGGACTATAATTCACCCCTCCACTTT.

V is TRBV27 and J is TRBJ2-7; D ambiguous. Germline V CDR1 and CDR2: MNHEY, SMNVEV (reference sequence). V gave up 7 bases and J gave up 0 bases, with 10 bases separating them. CDR3 length equals 13 residues. The CDR3 is CASKPLSSYEQYF. CDR3 DNA sequence: TGTGCCAGCAAGCCCCTCAGCTCCTACGAGCAGTACTTC.

V gene TRBV7-8 combines with J gene TRBJ1-1; a weak D match, TRBD1 (6 bases). V shed 7 bases and J shed 0 bases, with 15 bases lying between them. The CDR3 is made up of 15 amino acids. Germline-derived CDR1 and CDR2 are SGHVS and FQNEAQ. DNA for the CDR3: TGTGCCAGCACCGCAACCCAGGGGATGAACACTGAAGCTTTCTTT. This gives the protein CASTATQGMNTEAFF.

The chain joins TRBV6-5 to TRBJ1-1; D may be TRBD1 (5 bases). The V end lost 4 bases, the J end lost 8 bases, and 11 bases lay between the germline ends. CDR1 is MNHEY and CDR2 is SVGAGI in the germline V gene. This CDR3 comprises 12 residues. CDR3 in DNA: TGTGCCAGCAGTTCCGGGGGGGAGGAAGCTTTCTTT. Encoded protein: CASSSGGEEAFF.

The V gene is TRBV5-1, the J gene TRBJ1-2; D may be TRBD1 (6 bases). CDR1 is SGHRS and CDR2 is YFSETQ in the germline V gene. With 4 bases removed from V and 0 bases from J, the gap between germline ends came to 13 bases. This CDR3 is 15 amino acids long. CDR3 region: CASSPLRGANYGYTF. The CDR3 nucleotides are TGCGCCAGCAGCCCGCTGAGGGGGGCTAACTATGGCTACACCTTC.

The V call is TRBV19, the J call TRBJ1-4; unclear D gene. Trimming took 1 base from V and 5 from J, leaving 17 bases between them. Germline V gene sequence: CDR1 LNHDA, CDR2 SQIVND (reference sequence). The CDR3 is 17 amino acids. CDR3 nucleotides: TGTGCCAGTAGTATAGGACTTAGTTTAGGCGCGAATGAAAAACTGTTTTTT. Translating it yields CASSIGLSLGANEKLFF.

This rearrangement joins TRBV6-5 to TRBJ1-4; no clear D gene. The V gene lost 0 bases and the J gene lost 7 bases, with 12 bases spanning the gap. Germline V lookup: CDR1 MNHEY, CDR2 SVGAGI. The CDR3 has 15 amino acids. The CDR3 reads CASSYSATISEKLFF. The CDR3 DNA sequence: TGTGCCAGCAGTTACTCGGCTACTATTAGTGAAAAACTGTTTTTT.

This clone has more than one count but fewer than ten. V gene TRBV6-4 combines with J gene TRBJ2-1, with TRBD1 as a possible D gene (5 bases). Germline CDR1 reads MRHNA; CDR2 reads SNTAGT. V gave up 3 bases and J gave up 4 bases, with 13 bases separating them. The CDR3 extends over 15 amino acids. Here the CDR3 DNA reads TGTGCCAGCAGTGAAGACAGCATCCCTTACAATGAGCAGTTCTTC. This sequence encodes CASSEDSIPYNEQFF.

CDR3 region: CASSLGLAGANVLTF. The CDR3 DNA sequence: TGTGCCAGCAGCTTAGGACTGGCAGGGGCCAACGTCCTGACTTTC. The chain combines TRBV7-2 with TRBJ2-6; D remains unclear. This CDR3 comprises 15 residues. The germline CDR1 and CDR2 sequences are SGHTA and FQGNSA. V lost 1 base and J 4 bases, leaving 8 bases between the germline ends.

This clone was observed a few times. This rearrangement joins TRBV27 to TRBJ2-2, with D perhaps assigned TRBD1 or TRBD2 (5 bases each). CDR1 is MNHEY, CDR2 SMNVEV, per germline (reference sequence). V was trimmed by 10 bases and J by 0 bases, leaving 15 bases between them. This CDR3 has 15 amino acids. CDR3 in DNA: TGTGCCAACGATGAGGGACCCTCGAACACCGGGGAGCTGTTTTTT. Translating gives CANDEGPSNTGELFF.

The rearrangement uses TRBV2 and TRBJ2-7; a weak D match, TRBD2 (6 bases). Trimming pared 10 bases from V and 2 bases from J, leaving 15 bases between. The CDR3 spans 13 residues. Germline CDR1 reads SNHLY; CDR2 reads FYNNEI. The chain's CDR3 is CANAGRGTYEQYF. The CDR3 bases are TGTGCCAACGCGGGGCGGGGAACCTACGAGCAGTACTTC. Full variable domain (outside the CDR3, taken from reference TRBV2 and TRBJ2-7): EPEVTQTPSHQVTQMGQEVILRCVPISNHLYFYWYRQILGQKVEFLVSFYNNEISEKSEIFDDQFSVERPDGSNFTLKIRSTKLEDSAMYFCANAGRGTYEQYFGPGTRLTVT.

The rearrangement uses TRBV5-1 and TRBJ1-1, with 7 bases aligning to TRBD1. Germline V gene data show CDR1 as SGHRS and CDR2 as YFSETQ. J gave up 9 bases and V 0 bases, and 8 bases lay outside the gene matches. The CDR3 runs 14 residues. CDR3 DNA: TGCGCCAGCAGCTTGGAAGAGGGGGCGATTCAAGCTTTCTTT. It translates to CASSLEEGAIQAFF.